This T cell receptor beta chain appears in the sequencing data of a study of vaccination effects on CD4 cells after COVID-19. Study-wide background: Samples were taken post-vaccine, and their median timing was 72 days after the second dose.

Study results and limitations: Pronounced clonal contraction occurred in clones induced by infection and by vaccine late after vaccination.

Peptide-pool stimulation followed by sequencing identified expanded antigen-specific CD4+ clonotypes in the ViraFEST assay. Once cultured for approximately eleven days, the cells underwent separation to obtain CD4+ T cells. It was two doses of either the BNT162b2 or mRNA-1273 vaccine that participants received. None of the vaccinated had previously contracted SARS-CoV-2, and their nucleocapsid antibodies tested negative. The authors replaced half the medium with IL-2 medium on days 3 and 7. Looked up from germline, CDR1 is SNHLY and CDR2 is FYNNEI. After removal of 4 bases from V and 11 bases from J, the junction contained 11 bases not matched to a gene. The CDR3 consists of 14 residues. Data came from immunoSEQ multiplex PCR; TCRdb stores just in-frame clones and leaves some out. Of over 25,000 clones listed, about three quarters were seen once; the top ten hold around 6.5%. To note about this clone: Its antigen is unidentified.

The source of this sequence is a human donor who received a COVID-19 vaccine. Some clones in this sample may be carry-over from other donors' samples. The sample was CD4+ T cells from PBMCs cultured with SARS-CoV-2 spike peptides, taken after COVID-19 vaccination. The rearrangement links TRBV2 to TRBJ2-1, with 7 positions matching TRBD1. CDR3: CASSAGQDQAQQFF. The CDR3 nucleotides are TGTGCCAGCAGTGCCGGACAGGACCAGGCCCAGCAGTTCTTC.